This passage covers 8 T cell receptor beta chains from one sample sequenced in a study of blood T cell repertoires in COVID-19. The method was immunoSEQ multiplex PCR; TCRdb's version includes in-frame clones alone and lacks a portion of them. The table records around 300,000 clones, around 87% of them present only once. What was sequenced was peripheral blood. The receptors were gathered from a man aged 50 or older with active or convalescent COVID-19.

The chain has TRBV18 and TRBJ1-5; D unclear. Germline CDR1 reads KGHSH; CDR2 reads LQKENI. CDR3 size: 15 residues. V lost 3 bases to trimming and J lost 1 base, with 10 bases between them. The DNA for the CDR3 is TGTGCCAGCTCACCGCGGGGAGGCAGCAATCAGCCCCAGCATTTT. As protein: CASSPRGGSNQPQHF.

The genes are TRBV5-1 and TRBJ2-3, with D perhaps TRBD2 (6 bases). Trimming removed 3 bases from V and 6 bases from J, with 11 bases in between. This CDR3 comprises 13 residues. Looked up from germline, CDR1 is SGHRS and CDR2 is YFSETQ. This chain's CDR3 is CASSSPSVDTQYF. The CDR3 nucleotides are TGCGCCAGCAGCTCGCCTAGCGTTGATACGCAGTATTTT.

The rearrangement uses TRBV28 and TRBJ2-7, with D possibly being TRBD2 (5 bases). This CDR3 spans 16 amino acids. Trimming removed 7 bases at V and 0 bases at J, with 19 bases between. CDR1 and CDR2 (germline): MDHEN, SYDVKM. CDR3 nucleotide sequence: TGTGCCAGCACCCCCGGAACAGCGGAGAGCTCCTACGAGCAGTACTTC. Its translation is CASTPGTAESSYEQYF.

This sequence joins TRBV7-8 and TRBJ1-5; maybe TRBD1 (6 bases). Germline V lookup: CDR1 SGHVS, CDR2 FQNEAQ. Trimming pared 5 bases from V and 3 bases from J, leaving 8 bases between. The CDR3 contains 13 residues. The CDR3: CASSRDTNQPQHF. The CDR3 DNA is TGTGCCAGCAGCCGGGACACCAATCAGCCCCAGCATTTT.

The CDR3 bases are TGCGCCAGCAGCCAAGATGCAGGCCATGGAAACACCATATATTTT. The encoded protein is CASSQDAGHGNTIYF. V is TRBV4-3 and J is TRBJ1-3; D gene unclear. The CDR3 sequence is 15 residues long. V was trimmed by 0 bases and J by 3 bases, leaving 9 bases between them. CDR1 and CDR2 (germline): LGHNA, YSLEER.

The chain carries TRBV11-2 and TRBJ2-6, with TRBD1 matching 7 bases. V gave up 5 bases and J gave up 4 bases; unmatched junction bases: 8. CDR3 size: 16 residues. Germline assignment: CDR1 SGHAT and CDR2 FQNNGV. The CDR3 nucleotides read TGTGCCAGCAGCCGGACAGGCCCAAGAGGGGCCAACGTCCTGACTTTC. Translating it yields CASSRTGPRGANVLTF.

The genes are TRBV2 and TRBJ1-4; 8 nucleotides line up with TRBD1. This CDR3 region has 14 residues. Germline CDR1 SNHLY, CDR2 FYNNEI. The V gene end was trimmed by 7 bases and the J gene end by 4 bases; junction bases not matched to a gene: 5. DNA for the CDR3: TGTGCCAGCATACGGGACAGGTATAATGAAAAACTGTTTTTT. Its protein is CASIRDRYNEKLFF.

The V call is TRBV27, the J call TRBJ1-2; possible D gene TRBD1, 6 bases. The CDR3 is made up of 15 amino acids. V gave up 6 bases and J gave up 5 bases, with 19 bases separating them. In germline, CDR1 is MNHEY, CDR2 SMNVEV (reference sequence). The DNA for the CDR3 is TGTGCCAGCAGCGTGGGACACCCGGGAGGGTATGGCTACACCTTC. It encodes CASSVGHPGGYGYTF.